This T cell receptor beta chain was sequenced for a study of response to subunit inactivated influenza vaccine. V lost 4 bases to trimming and J lost 7 bases, with 10 bases between them. The CDR3 sequence is 12 residues long. CDR1 is DFQATT and CDR2 is SNEGSKA in the germline V gene (reference sequence). One entry per CDR3 protein, called by TCRdb with MiXCR from the RT-PCR reads. Here the sample spans 650,000 to 800,000 distinct CDR3 sequences, roughly 20% being singletons. Study-level results: Each seasonal flu vaccination may recruit only limited new T cells, authors suggested.

Note on this clonotype: Its specificity is not known.

This chain links TRBV20-1 with TRBJ2-2, with unresolved D. Here the sequenced sample was PBMCs from blood, taken more than 4 days after vaccination. The clonotype originates from a man in his fifties or sixties who received an inactivated influenza vaccine. The CDR3 coding sequence is TGCAGTGCTACTTGGGGAATCGGGGAGCTGTTTTTT. This codes for CSATWGIGELFF.